What follows are 15 T cell receptor beta chains derived from one specimen sequenced in a study of blood T cell repertoires in COVID-19. Sequencing used immunoSEQ multiplex PCR; TCRdb keeps in-frame clones, though not all of them. The sample shows 150,000 to 200,000 clones, roughly 94% of them seen only once. The sequenced sample consisted of peripheral blood. These receptors were collected from a young man with COVID-19, enrolled during active disease.

V is TRBV7-9 and J is TRBJ1-2, with TRBD1 as a possible D gene (5 bases). The CDR3 has 15 residues. Trimming cost V 3 bases and J 0 bases, with 11 bases left between them. Per the germline V gene, CDR1 is SEHNR and CDR2 is FQNEAQ (reference sequence). In DNA, the CDR3 is TGTGCCAGCAGCTTCGGGACGGGAGCTAACTATGGCTACACCTTC. Residues: CASSFGTGANYGYTF.

In its sample, this clone was seen once. CDR3 sequence: CASSQAVHGYTF. CDR3 DNA: TGTGCCAGCAGCCAAGCTGTCCATGGCTACACCTTC. This chain links TRBV3-1 (or the pseudogene TRBV3-2) with TRBJ1-2; D gene uncertain. The CDR3 covers 12 residues. Per germline, CDR1 LGHDT and CDR2 YNNKEL (reference sequence). The V end lost 1 base, the J end lost 6 bases, and 6 bases lay between the germline ends.

V is TRBV11-2 and J is TRBJ1-2, with TRBD1 identical over 7 bases. CDR1 and CDR2 from the germline V gene are SGHAT and FQNNGV. Germline trimming cut 5 bases from V and 8 bases from J; bases unmatched to any gene: 5. The CDR3 sequence is 12 residues long. CDR3 region: CASSRNRGGYTF. The CDR3 nucleotides read TGTGCCAGCAGCAGGAACAGGGGCGGCTACACCTTC.

CDR3 protein: CASSSDRVGEQYF. The CDR3 nucleotides are TGTGCCAGCAGTTCGGACAGGGTCGGCGAGCAGTACTTC. This rearrangement joins TRBV6-6 to TRBJ2-7; 8 positions match TRBD1. Losses at the gene ends were 4 bases for V and 6 bases for J; bases not matched to a gene: 5. The CDR3 covers 13 residues. Germline assignment: CDR1 MNHNY and CDR2 SVGAGI (reference sequence).

The chain has TRBV10-3 and TRBJ2-7; 7 bases are a match to TRBD2. The V gene's germline CDR1 is ENHRY and CDR2 SYGVKD. V lost 3 bases, J lost 4 bases, and 9 bases stayed unmatched. The CDR3 covers 15 residues. The chain's CDR3 is CAISDGGDWGYEQYF. The CDR3 nucleotides read TGTGCCATCAGTGATGGGGGGGATTGGGGATACGAGCAGTACTTC.

This chain joins TRBV6-5 and TRBJ1-3, with TRBD1 as a possible D gene (6 bases). CDR1 is MNHEY and CDR2 is SVGAGI in the germline V gene. The CDR3 has 15 amino acids. The germline V and J ends were trimmed by 4 bases and 2 bases, with 12 bases remaining between them. This CDR3 is CASSSLQGAGNTIYF. Written as DNA, the CDR3 is TGTGCCAGCAGTTCCCTACAGGGAGCTGGAAACACCATATATTTT.

CDR3 bases: TGTGCCAGCAGCGTAGCGACAGGTGAGGTTTACGAGCAGTACTTC. Amino acids: CASSVATGEVYEQYF. The chain employs TRBV9 and TRBJ2-7, with a weak D call TRBD1 (6 bases). V lost 0 bases to trimming and J lost 4 bases, with 14 bases between them. Germline V CDR1 and CDR2: SGDLS, YYNGEE. The CDR3 contains 15 residues.

The chain is built from TRBV18 and TRBJ1-6; 9 bases are shared with TRBD1. The CDR3 runs 13 residues. Germline CDR1 and CDR2: KGHSH and LQKENI. Unmatched junction bases numbered 2, after V lost 4 bases and J lost 10 bases. CDR3: CASSRDRDSPLHF. The CDR3 region has the DNA TGTGCCAGCTCACGGGACAGGGACTCACCCCTCCACTTT.

The chain is built from TRBV7-9 and TRBJ2-6, with D possibly matching TRBD2 (5 bases). Germline CDR1 SEHNR, CDR2 FQNEAQ (reference sequence). Trimming shortened V by 1 base and J by 2 bases, and 9 bases separated the two germline ends. This CDR3 is built from 16 residues. The chain's CDR3 is CASSLGGRAGANVLTF. For the CDR3, the DNA is TGTGCCAGCAGCTTAGGAGGGCGGGCTGGGGCCAACGTCCTGACTTTC. Full variable domain (missing parts from reference TRBV7-9 and TRBJ2-6): DTGVSQNPRHKITKRGQNVTFRCDPISEHNRLYWYRQTLGQGPEFLTYFQNEAQLEKSRLLSDRFSAERPKGSFSTLEIQRTEQGDSAMYLCASSLGGRAGANVLTFGAGSRLTVL.

The J gene is TRBJ2-3, the V gene TRBV2, with 8 bases fitting TRBD2. In germline, CDR1 is SNHLY, CDR2 FYNNEI. This CDR3 spans 15 amino acids. The V segment lost 3 bases and the J segment 1 base; nucleotides outside the gene matches: 3. CDR3 nucleotide sequence: TGTGCCAGCAGTGAGGGCGGGGGGCGCACAGATACGCAGTATTTT. Translated, it gives CASSEGGGRTDTQYF.

The CDR3 DNA sequence: TGTGCCAGCAGCTTACCCACAGGGGGAAACACCATATATTTT. It specifies CASSLPTGGNTIYF. The V call is TRBV7-9, the J call TRBJ1-3, with D possibly TRBD1 on 6 matching bases. CDR1 and CDR2 (germline): SEHNR, FQNEAQ (reference sequence). Trimming removed 2 bases at V and 4 bases at J, with 9 bases between. This CDR3 region has 14 residues.

V usage is TRBV3-1 (or the pseudogene TRBV3-2) and J usage is TRBJ1-1, with D possibly matching TRBD1 (6 bases). The CDR3 totals 15 residues. V lost 1 base and J lost 1, with 10 bases in between. Germline assignment: CDR1 LGHDT and CDR2 YNNKEL (reference sequence). This CDR3 reads CASSQGTGRNTEAFF. In DNA form, the CDR3 reads TGTGCCAGCAGCCAAGGAACAGGGCGGAACACTGAAGCTTTCTTT.

In DNA, the CDR3 is TGTGCCAGCAGCCAAGACGTGGCGGGGGGAATAGCCAAAAACATTCAGTACTTC. It yields the protein CASSQDVAGGIAKNIQYF. The chain joins TRBV3-1 (or the pseudogene TRBV3-2) to TRBJ2-4; 8 bases fit TRBD2. The germline V gene encodes CDR1 LGHDT and CDR2 YNNKEL (reference sequence). V was clipped by 0 bases and J by 0 bases; unmatched bases: 7. This CDR3 region has 18 residues.

V is TRBV7-9 and J is TRBJ1-2; D is unclear. Germline CDR1 and CDR2: SEHNR and FQNEAQ (reference sequence). The CDR3 extends over 15 amino acids. V was trimmed by 6 bases and J by 3 bases, leaving 17 bases between them. DNA of the CDR3: TGTGCCAGCAGTCCCAGAGCGGGAGGTGACTATGGCTACACCTTC. This encodes CASSPRAGGDYGYTF. The full variable domain, in which reference TRBV7-9 and TRBJ1-2 provide the parts outside the CDR3, is DTGVSQNPRHKITKRGQNVTFRCDPISEHNRLYWYRQTLGQGPEFLTYFQNEAQLEKSRLLSDRFSAERPKGSFSTLEIQRTEQGDSAMYLCASSPRAGGDYGYTFGSGTRLTVV.

V and J are TRBV9 and TRBJ1-4; TRBD1 matches at 9 bases. There are 15 residues in the CDR3. V lost 3 bases, J lost 7 bases, and 7 bases stayed unmatched. Germline CDR1 reads SGDLS; CDR2 reads YYNGEE. CDR3 region: CASSEGTDRGEKLFF. As DNA, the CDR3 is TGTGCCAGCAGCGAAGGTACGGACAGGGGTGAAAAACTGTTTTTT.